A selection of T cell receptor beta chains follows, all from one sample in a study of T cell changes during pregnancy in multiple sclerosis. The method was immunoSEQ multiplex PCR; TCRdb's version includes in-frame clones alone and lacks a portion of them. The repertoire holds 100,000 or so clones, with more than 90% as singletons. The sample in question was peripheral blood, obtained in the second trimester of pregnancy. The receptors shown here come from a female donor with multiple sclerosis, enrolled in a pregnancy study. The CDR3 runs from the conserved cysteine through the conserved F or W. D genes are given only for firm matches. Size is stated for part of the rows, as once, few or many counts, or as a class when the clone is expanded.

TRBJ2-1 . TRBV7-3 . TGTGCCAGCAGTTTGGTCGGGGGAAACTCCTACAATGAGCAGTTCTTC CASSLVGGNSYNEQFF
TRBJ2-7 . TRBV21-1 . TGTGCCAGCAGCCCAGACACCTCCTCCTACGAGCAGTACTTC CASSPDTSSYEQYF
TRBJ1-2 TRBD1 TRBV5-1 once TGCGCCAGCAGCTTGGAAGGACAGGGATTAGATGGCTACACCTTC CASSLEGQGLDGYTF
TRBJ1-1 TRBD1 TRBV11-2 . TGTGCCAGCAGCATAGGATGGGGGGACAGGGTAGACACTGAAGCTTTCTTT CASSIGWGDRVDTEAFF
TRBJ2-1 . TRBV27 once TGTGCCAGCAGTCACCGAGAGAAAAGTGAGCAGTTCTTC CASSHREKSEQFF
TRBJ1-5 . TRBV5-1 . TGCGCCAGCAGCCCGGAGGGGAATCAGCCCCAGCATTTT CASSPEGNQPQHF
TRBJ1-1 . TRBV6-1 . TGTGCCAGCAGTGAATGGCTGATGAACACTGAAGCTTTCTTT CASSEWLMNTEAFF
TRBJ2-1 TRBD2 TRBV19 . TGTGCCAGTAGATCACAAGCGGGGTCCCTCAATGAGCAGTTCTTC CASRSQAGSLNEQFF
TRBJ2-1 TRBD2 TRBV7-6 . TGTGCCAGCAGCTTAACTGGGACTAGCGGGAGGGGTGGTGAGCAGTTCTTC CASSLTGTSGRGGEQFF
TRBJ2-7 . TRBV7-9 few TGTGCCAGCAGCCCCCAGTACGAGCAGTACTTC CASSPQYEQYF
TRBJ1-5 TRBD1 TRBV19 . TGTGCCAGTAGTGACAGGGGTGCCTATAGCAATCAGCCCCAGCATTTT CASSDRGAYSNQPQHF
TRBJ1-1 . TRBV5-1 . TGCGCCAGCAGCTTGAATTGGGACACGAACACTGAAGCTTTCTTT CASSLNWDTNTEAFF
TRBJ1-2 . TRBV7-8 . TGTGCCAGCAGCCCTACGGACTCCGGGGGCTATGGCTACACCTTC CASSPTDSGGYGYTF
TRBJ2-1 . TRBV9 . TGTGCCAGCAGCGATCCCCCGTTCGATGAGCAGTTCTTC CASSDPPFDEQFF
TRBJ2-3 . TRBV28 . TGTGCCAGCACGGGGCGGGGAGATACGCAGTATTTT CASTGRGDTQYF
TRBJ1-2 . TRBV5-1 . TGCGCCAGCAGCTTTGGAGGGGACAACTATGGCTACACCTTC CASSFGGDNYGYTF
TRBJ2-7 TRBD1 TRBV10-3 . TGTGCCATCAGTGCGACAGGGGCCTACGAGCAGTACTTC CAISATGAYEQYF
TRBJ1-1 . TRBV13 . TGTGCCAGCAGCCTCGAGAGGTACACTGAAGCTTTCTTT CASSLERYTEAFF
TRBJ1-4 TRBD1 TRBV19 . TGTGCCAGTACCACGACCGGGACAGAGCATGAAAAACTGTTTTTT CASTTTGTEHEKLFF
TRBJ2-7 . TRBV29-1 . TGCAGCGTTGTTGGTGTAGAAGGGGGCGAGCAGTACTTC CSVVGVEGGEQYF
TRBJ2-4 TRBD1 TRBV4-2 . TGTGCCAGCAGCCAGGGACAGGGGGCGAGGGGAAACATTCAGTACTTC CASSQGQGARGNIQYF
TRBJ2-1 TRBD2 TRBV5-6 once TGTGCCAGCAGCTTTACCCAGCGGGGGGGGGATGAGCAGTTCTTC CASSFTQRGGDEQFF
TRBJ2-7 . TRBV5-4 . TGTGCCAGCAGCTTGGACAGTGTTACCTACGAGCAGTACTTC CASSLDSVTYEQYF
TRBJ2-2 . TRBV27 . TGTGCCAGCAGCCTCACAGGAGGGGCCACCGGGGAGCTGTTTTTT CASSLTGGATGELFF
TRBJ2-5 . TRBV7-9 . TGTGCCAGCAGCTTTATAAGCGGGACCCAGTACTTC CASSFISGTQYF
TRBJ2-7 . TRBV5-1 . TGCGCCAGCAGGAGGCAGGACACCTACGAGCAGTACTTC CASRRQDTYEQYF
TRBJ1-1 . TRBV7-2 . TGTGCCAGCAGCTTAGATGCAGGGCGGAACACTGAAGCTTTCTTT CASSLDAGRNTEAFF
TRBJ2-7 . TRBV7-5 . TGTGTCAGAAGCCGTGTCCGGGGGATCGCCTACGAGCAGTACTTC CVRSRVRGIAYEQYF
TRBJ2-3 TRBD2 TRBV6-8 . TGTGCCAGCAGTTATAGGGCTAGCGGGGGGGAACGAGATACGCAGTATTTT CASSYRASGGERDTQYF
TRBJ1-2 . TRBV30 . TGTGCCTGGAGGGAAGGACACGGAGTCTATGGCTACACCTTC CAWREGHGVYGYTF
TRBJ2-1 TRBD2 TRBV2 . TGTGCCAGGCTTGGACTAGCGGGAGAGGAGAAGTTCTTC CARLGLAGEEKFF
TRBJ2-1 TRBD2 TRBV5-4 . TGTGCCATTAGGGGAGGGAGCGGGGCGGAGGATGAGCAGTTCTTC CAIRGGSGAEDEQFF
TRBJ1-3 . TRBV6-1 . TGTGCCAGCACAGACAGGTCCCTCCCTGGAAACACCATATATTTT CASTDRSLPGNTIYF
TRBJ2-2 TRBD2 TRBV10-3 . TGTGCCATCAGCCTGACTAGCGGGGGGTCGGACACCGGGGAGCTGTTTTTT CAISLTSGGSDTGELFF
TRBJ1-2 . TRBV6-5 . TGTGCCAGCAGCCGGAAGGGCTACAGGGACTATGGCTACACCTTC CASSRKGYRDYGYTF
TRBJ1-1 TRBD1 TRBV7-2 . TGTGCCAGCACCTTACAGGGGGTGACTGAAGCTTTCTTT CASTLQGVTEAFF
TRBJ2-7 TRBD2 TRBV28 once TGTGCCAGCAGTTCACGGGGGGGGACCTACGAGCAGTACTTC CASSSRGGTYEQYF
TRBJ2-7 TRBD2 TRBV19 . TGTGCCAGTAGTTCCCTAGCGGGGGCTGAGCAGTACTTC CASSSLAGAEQYF
TRBJ1-3 . TRBV9 . TGTGCCAGCAGCGTTGACAGTTTGGGAAACACCATATATTTT CASSVDSLGNTIYF
TRBJ2-5 TRBD1 TRBV4-1 . TGCGCCAGCAGCCAAAAAGTTTTGGGGACAGGGGGCGAGGAGACCCAGTACTTC CASSQKVLGTGGEETQYF
TRBJ2-2 . TRBV19 . TGTGCCAGTACGCTGGGGGGGGCAAGGGGCACCGGGGAGCTGTTTTTT CASTLGGARGTGELFF
TRBJ2-1 . TRBV27 . TGTGCCAGCAGTCCCGGACTTTACAATGAGCAGTTCTTC CASSPGLYNEQFF
TRBJ1-3 . TRBV6-1 once TGTGCCAGCAGTGGACGACAGAAAGGAAACACCATATATTTT CASSGRQKGNTIYF
TRBJ2-2 . TRBV5-4 few TGTGCCAGCAGCTTGGAGGGCAGGGCGAACACCGGGGAGCTGTTTTTT CASSLEGRANTGELFF
TRBJ1-3 . TRBV27 . TGTGCCAGCAGTCCGACGGGAGCCTCTGGAAACACCATATATTTT CASSPTGASGNTIYF
TRBJ2-7 TRBD1 TRBV19 . TGTGCCACCGACACGACAGGGGAAGGACTACGCGAGCAGTACTTC CATDTTGEGLREQYF
TRBJ1-1 TRBD1 TRBV25-1 . TGTGCCAGCAGTGGGGGGGCAGGGGGACACACTGAAGCTTTCTTT CASSGGAGGHTEAFF
TRBJ1-5 . TRBV11-2 . TGTGCCAGCAGCACAGGGAAGGAGCAGCCCCAGCATTTT CASSTGKEQPQHF
TRBJ1-6 TRBD1 TRBV2 . TGTGCCAGCAGCGCCAACAGGGGGCCAAATAATTCACCCCTCCACTTT CASSANRGPNNSPLHF
TRBJ2-3 TRBD2 TRBV2 . TGTGCCAGCAGTCCACCCGGGGGGGCCTCTAGCACAGATACGCAGTATTTT CASSPPGGASSTDTQYF
TRBJ1-1 . TRBV2 . TGTGCCAGCAGACAGCAAATTTCACTGAACACTGAAGCTTTCTTT CASRQQISLNTEAFF
TRBJ1-2 . TRBV29-1 . TGCAGCGTTTATTCCGGCGGGGATGGCTACACCTTC CSVYSGGDGYTF
TRBJ1-1 TRBD1 TRBV10-3 . TGTGCCATCAGTCCAGGGGGTCACACTGAAGCTTTCTTT CAISPGGHTEAFF